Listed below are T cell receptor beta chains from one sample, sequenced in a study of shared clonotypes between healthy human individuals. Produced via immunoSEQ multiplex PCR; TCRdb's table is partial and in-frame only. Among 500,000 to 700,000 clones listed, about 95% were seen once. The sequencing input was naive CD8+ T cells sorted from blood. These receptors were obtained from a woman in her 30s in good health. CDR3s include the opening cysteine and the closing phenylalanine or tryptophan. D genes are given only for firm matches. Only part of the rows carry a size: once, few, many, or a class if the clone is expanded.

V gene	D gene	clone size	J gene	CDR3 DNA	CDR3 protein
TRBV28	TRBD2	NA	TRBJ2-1	TGTGCCAGCCTTCAGCGGGGGGATGAGCAGTTCTTC	CASLQRGDEQFF
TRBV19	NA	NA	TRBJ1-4	TGTGCCAGTATCGGGGCGGGGCGCGATGAAAAACTGTTTTTT	CASIGAGRDEKLFF
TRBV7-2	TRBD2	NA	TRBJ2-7	TGTGCCAGCAGCTTTGGGCGGGAGGACTCCTCCTACGAGCAGTACTTC	CASSFGREDSSYEQYF
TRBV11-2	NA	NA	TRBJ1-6	TGTGCCAGCAGCTTAGATTGGGGGCAATGGGATTCACCCCTCCACTTT	CASSLDWGQWDSPLHF
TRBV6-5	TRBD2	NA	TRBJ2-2	TGTGCCACCCGACTAGCGGGAGTCCCCGGGGAGCTGTTTTTT	CATRLAGVPGELFF
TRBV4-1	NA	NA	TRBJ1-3	TGCGCCAGCAGCCAGCCCGCCTCCGGGATCGGTGGAAACACCATATATTTT	CASSQPASGIGGNTIYF
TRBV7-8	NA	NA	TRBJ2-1	TGTGCCAGCAGCTCGAGTTTTTCCTACAATGAGCAGTTCTTC	CASSSSFSYNEQFF
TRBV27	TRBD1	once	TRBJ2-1	TGTGCCAGCAGTTTATTTAAGGGGGCCTCCTACAATGAGCAGTTCTTC	CASSLFKGASYNEQFF
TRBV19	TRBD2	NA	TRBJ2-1	TGTGCCAGTAGTATAGACCAAGCGGGAGTAGCCCACAATGAGCAGTTCTTC	CASSIDQAGVAHNEQFF
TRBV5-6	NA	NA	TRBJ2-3	TGTGCCAGCAGCTTATTGACTAGGTTGACAGATACGCAGTATTTT	CASSLLTRLTDTQYF
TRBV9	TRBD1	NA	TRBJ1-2	TGTGCCAGCAGCTCCACAGGGGGGGGAGGCTACACCTTC	CASSSTGGGGYTF
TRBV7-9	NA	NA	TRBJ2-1	TGTGCCAGCAGCTTAAACTTGGGAGCGGGTAATGAGCAGTTCTTC	CASSLNLGAGNEQFF
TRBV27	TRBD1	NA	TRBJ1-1	TGTGCCAGCAGGGGACAGGGCTACACTGAAGCTTTCTTT	CASRGQGYTEAFF
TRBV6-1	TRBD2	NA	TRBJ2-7	TGTGCCAGCAGTGAATTGACCGGGAGGGCCCACGAGCAGTACTTC	CASSELTGRAHEQYF
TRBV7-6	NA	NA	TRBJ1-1	TGTGCCAGCAGCTTAGGAGTGAGAGCGTGGACTGAAGCTTTCTTT	CASSLGVRAWTEAFF
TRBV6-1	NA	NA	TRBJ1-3	TGTGCCAGCAGTGAAGAGACAGCAAACACCATATATTTT	CASSEETANTIYF